This T cell receptor beta chain was documented in a study of blood T cell repertoires in COVID-19. Turning to the study itself: Samples taken during acute and convalescent COVID-19 were collected in the United States, Italy and Spain. In each case, the material was cDNA or gDNA derived from T cells, B-cell-depleted T cells, or PBMCs.

The CDR3 consists of 13 residues. CDR1 and CDR2 (germline): SNHLY, FYNNEI. Trimming took off 6 bases at V and 8 bases at J, with 16 bases between the two ends. Authors' data handling: Estimation of nucleated cell counts was performed using reference gene primer amplification. Produced via immunoSEQ multiplex PCR; TCRdb's table is partial and in-frame only. The V and J calls and clone size were taken over from that table, and D and trimming were inferred from the DNA. The sample has roughly 190,000 clones; around nine tenths are singletons. The sequenced material came from peripheral blood. The sequence derives from a man in his 70s with acute or convalescent COVID-19. The rearrangement links TRBV2 to TRBJ1-2; perhaps TRBD1 as D (5 bases). The CDR3 loop reads CASSEAGLRGYTF. The CDR3 DNA reads TGTGCCAGCAGCGAGGCGGGGCTACGGGGCTACACCTTC.